These T cell receptor beta chains were read from a single sample in a study of blood T cell repertoires in COVID-19. Clones were read by immunoSEQ multiplex PCR, and TCRdb kept only the in-frame ones, dropping some. The top ten clones hold 7.6% of a sample with over 85,000 clones, about 70% of them seen once. Sequenced material: peripheral blood. The source of these receptors is a woman in her fifties or sixties with acute or convalescent COVID-19. Each CDR3 is given with its conserved first and last residue. A D gene is named only where the DNA matches it firmly. Clone size appears in some rows only: once, few, many, or a class for an expanded clone.

v_call	cdr3_length	clone_size	j_call	d_call	cdr3_nt	cdr3_aa
TRBV9	15	.	TRBJ2-5	TRBD2	TGTGCCAGCAGCGTAGCCGGCGGGGGGGAAGAGACCCAGTACTTC	CASSVAGGGEETQYF
TRBV2	13	.	TRBJ1-2	TRBD1	TGTGTCTTGGGACAGGTTACTAACTATGGCTACACCTTC	CVLGQVTNYGYTF
TRBV2	13	.	TRBJ1-2	.	TGTGCCAGCAAGGCAGACGGAGACTATGGCTACACCTTC	CASKADGDYGYTF
TRBV6-4	14	.	TRBJ2-7	.	TGTGCCAGCAGTACCAACGGGGGATCCTACGAGCAGTACTTC	CASSTNGGSYEQYF
TRBV11-1	16	few	TRBJ2-1	.	TGTGCCAGCAGCTTAATGCAGGGGATAATCTACAATGAGCAGTTCTTC	CASSLMQGIIYNEQFF
TRBV29-1	14	many	TRBJ2-5	TRBD1	TGCAGCGCCCCCACAGGGGCCTCAGGGAAGACCCAGTACTTC	CSAPTGASGKTQYF
TRBV28	14	.	TRBJ1-1	TRBD1	TGTGCCAGCAGGACAGGGGGCGTGAACACTGAAGCTTTCTTT	CASRTGGVNTEAFF
TRBV7-2	14	.	TRBJ2-2	.	TGTGCCAGCAGACGTACGGTGAACACCGGGGAGCTGTTTTTT	CASRRTVNTGELFF
TRBV5-6	15	.	TRBJ1-1	TRBD1	TGTGCCAGCAGCTGGGGGACAGGTTCCCCAGCCAAAGCTTTCTTT	CASSWGTGSPAKAFF
TRBV7-3	14	.	TRBJ1-1	.	TGTGCCAGCAGCGCACAGGGACCGAACACTGAAGCTTTCTTT	CASSAQGPNTEAFF
TRBV28	12	few	TRBJ1-2	.	TGTGCCAGCAGTCTCCCCGGGTATGGCTACACCTTC	CASSLPGYGYTF
TRBV5-4	12	few	TRBJ1-2	.	TGTGCCAGCAGCTTGGAGGGGCCTGGCTACACCTTC	CASSLEGPGYTF
TRBV19	15	.	TRBJ1-4	TRBD1	TGTGCCAGTAGTATGGCAGGGCTGGGACAGGAAAAACTGTTTTTT	CASSMAGLGQEKLFF
TRBV11-2	15	.	TRBJ1-1	TRBD1	TGTGCCAGCAGCTTACACCAACAGGGGCACACTGAAGCTTTCTTT	CASSLHQQGHTEAFF
TRBV30	16	.	TRBJ1-5	TRBD1	TGTGCCTGGAGCCGGACAGGGGCGGGGCGCAATCAGCCCCAGCATTTT	CAWSRTGAGRNQPQHF
TRBV18	15	.	TRBJ2-6	.	TGTGCCAGCTCACCGACACTCTCTGGGGCCAACGTCCTGACTTTC	CASSPTLSGANVLTF
TRBV19	15	.	TRBJ1-4	.	TGTGCCAGTTCCACAGGAAGTTGGGCCAATGAAAAACTGTTTTTT	CASSTGSWANEKLFF
TRBV18	19	.	TRBJ2-6	TRBD1	TGTGCCAGCTCACTTAATACCGGGACAGGACTCTCTGGGGCCAACGTCCTGACTTTC	CASSLNTGTGLSGANVLTF
TRBV6-2/TRBV6-3	14	.	TRBJ1-2	TRBD1	TGTGCCAGCAGCGGGGGACAGGGAGTGGAGGGCTACACCTTC	CASSGGQGVEGYTF
TRBV19	14	.	TRBJ1-5	.	TGTGCCAGTACCGGCGACAGTTCATATCAGCCCCAGCATTTT	CASTGDSSYQPQHF
TRBV19	14	.	TRBJ2-3	TRBD2	TGTGCCAGTAGGAGCGGGGGGGCGGCAGATACGCAGTATTTT	CASRSGGAADTQYF
TRBV29-1	14	.	TRBJ2-2	.	TGCAGCGTTTCGGCAGGGTTGAACACCGGGGAGCTGTTTTTT	CSVSAGLNTGELFF
TRBV19	14	.	TRBJ1-4	.	TGTGCCAGTAGGAGTACTGCAACTAATGAAAAACTGTTTTTT	CASRSTATNEKLFF
TRBV2	11	.	TRBJ1-4	.	TGTGCCAGCAGTGATAAAGAAAAACTGTTTTTT	CASSDKEKLFF
TRBV3-1/TRBV3-2	16	.	TRBJ1-4	.	TGTGCCAGCAGCCCGTTAGCGCCAGGGGTGGGTGAAAAACTGTTTTTT	CASSPLAPGVGEKLFF
TRBV6-5	15	.	TRBJ1-2	.	TGTGCCAGCAGATATCAGTCAGGCTTAAACTATGGCTACACCTTC	CASRYQSGLNYGYTF
TRBV9	16	.	TRBJ2-3	.	TGTGCCAGCAGCGTAGCCGGGACTCCAGGCACAGATACGCAGTATTTT	CASSVAGTPGTDTQYF
TRBV6-2/TRBV6-3	16	.	TRBJ1-6	.	TGTGCCAGCAGTTACGTCTGGGGAGTGAATAATTCACCCCTCCACTTT	CASSYVWGVNNSPLHF
TRBV7-3	13	.	TRBJ2-5	TRBD1	TGTGCCAGCAGCCCCTGGGACAGGGGAGACCAGTACTTC	CASSPWDRGDQYF
TRBV6-2/TRBV6-3	16	.	TRBJ1-5	TRBD1	TGTGCCAGCAGTTCCGTCCGGGGACAGGGATACCAGCCCCAGCATTTT	CASSSVRGQGYQPQHF
TRBV6-5	14	.	TRBJ2-1	.	TGTGCCAGCAGCGAGATTAGCTCCTACAATGAGCAGTTCTTC	CASSEISSYNEQFF
TRBV7-2	15	.	TRBJ1-5	.	TGTGCCAGCAGCTTAGTTGGGGCGGCGAATCAGCCCCAGCATTTT	CASSLVGAANQPQHF
TRBV4-2	17	.	TRBJ1-2	.	TGTGCCAGCAGCCAACCTAGTGGGTTGGGGGGGGCAAGCGGCTACACCTTC	CASSQPSGLGGASGYTF
TRBV2	13	.	TRBJ2-7	.	TGTGCCAGCAGTGAACCCGGTCCCCGGGAACGCCCTTTC	CASSEPGPRERPF
TRBV30	12	.	TRBJ2-7	.	TGTGCCTGGAGTCAGGACAACTACGAGCAGTACTTC	CAWSQDNYEQYF
TRBV7-2	15	.	TRBJ1-1	.	TGTGCCAGCAGCTTATTAGGGGCGGTGAACACTGAAGCTTTCTTT	CASSLLGAVNTEAFF
TRBV7-8	16	.	TRBJ2-3	.	TGTGCCAGCAGCTTAGGAGCGGCGGGGCGCACAGATACGCAGTATTTT	CASSLGAAGRTDTQYF
TRBV7-2	14	few	TRBJ1-5	.	TGTGCCAGCGTCGGGGGTTCTGGCAATCAGCCCCAGCATTTT	CASVGGSGNQPQHF
TRBV4-1	15	many	TRBJ2-1	TRBD1	TGCGCCAGCAGCCAAGGGGGGACAGGGAGCAATGAGCAGTTCTTC	CASSQGGTGSNEQFF
TRBV3-1/TRBV3-2	15	.	TRBJ1-1	.	TGTGCCAGCAGCCAACCGGAGAGGGGAGGCACTGAAGCTTTCTTT	CASSQPERGGTEAFF
TRBV12-3/TRBV12-4	13	.	TRBJ2-5	.	TGTGCCAGCAGTTTTCACAGCCAAGAGACCCAGTACTTC	CASSFHSQETQYF
TRBV5-1	22	.	TRBJ2-1	TRBD2	TGCGCCAGCAGCTTGAGCGGGGGGGCCATTTCTGACGTCCTCTGGAGTTACAATGAGCAGTTCTTC	CASSLSGGAISDVLWSYNEQFF
TRBV6-1	15	.	TRBJ2-2	.	TGTGCCAGCAGTGACGGGGGAGCCAACACCGGGGAGCTGTTTTTT	CASSDGGANTGELFF
TRBV27	16	.	TRBJ1-2	TRBD1	TGTGCCAGCAGCACTCGACCAACCCAGGGGGGCGCTGGCTACACCTTC	CASSTRPTQGGAGYTF
TRBV20-1	11	.	TRBJ2-7	TRBD1	TGCAGTGCCGCGACAGGGGGCGGGCAGTACTTC	CSAATGGGQYF
TRBV5-1	13	.	TRBJ2-3	.	TGCGCCAGCAGCTTGAGTGAGGCAGATACGCAGTATTTT	CASSLSEADTQYF
TRBV21-1	17	.	TRBJ2-5	.	TGTGCCAGCAGCAACGTTGGTCCTAACGAATGGCAAGAGACCCAGTACTTC	CASSNVGPNEWQETQYF
TRBV12-3/TRBV12-4	13	.	TRBJ1-1	.	TGTGCCAGCAGAAGACAGGTTAACACTGAAGCTTTCTTT	CASRRQVNTEAFF
TRBV28	15	.	TRBJ1-5	TRBD1	TGTGCCAGCACCGATCCGGGACAGGGGGCGAAGCCCCAGCATTTT	CASTDPGQGAKPQHF
TRBV5-1	15	.	TRBJ1-6	.	TGCGCCAGCAGCTGGGAGTTGGGCGGTAATTCACCCCTCCACTTT	CASSWELGGNSPLHF
TRBV4-3	16	.	TRBJ1-3	.	TGCGCCAGCAGCCAAGTAAATGCGGGGAAAGGAAACACCATATATTTT	CASSQVNAGKGNTIYF
TRBV25-1	15	.	TRBJ2-2	TRBD1	TGTGCCAGCAGTGCCCGGGCAGGGGGTAACGGGGAGCTGTTTTTT	CASSARAGGNGELFF
TRBV6-5	14	.	TRBJ2-2	.	TGTGCCAGCAGTTATTTACAGGGAACCGGGGAGCTGTTTTTT	CASSYLQGTGELFF
TRBV5-4	13	.	TRBJ1-2	.	TGTGCCAGCAGCTTGGAAGGGGACTATGGCTACACCTTC	CASSLEGDYGYTF
TRBV30	13	.	TRBJ1-5	.	TGTGCCTGGAGTGTCATCGGGAATCAGCCCCAGCATTTT	CAWSVIGNQPQHF
TRBV6-5	15	.	TRBJ2-2	TRBD1	TGTGCCAGCAGCACGACAGGGGGAAGCACCGGGGAGCTGTTTTTT	CASSTTGGSTGELFF
TRBV9	16	.	TRBJ1-2	.	TGTGCCAGCAGCGTAGATGGCGGCCGACAGAGTGGAGGCTACACCTTC	CASSVDGGRQSGGYTF